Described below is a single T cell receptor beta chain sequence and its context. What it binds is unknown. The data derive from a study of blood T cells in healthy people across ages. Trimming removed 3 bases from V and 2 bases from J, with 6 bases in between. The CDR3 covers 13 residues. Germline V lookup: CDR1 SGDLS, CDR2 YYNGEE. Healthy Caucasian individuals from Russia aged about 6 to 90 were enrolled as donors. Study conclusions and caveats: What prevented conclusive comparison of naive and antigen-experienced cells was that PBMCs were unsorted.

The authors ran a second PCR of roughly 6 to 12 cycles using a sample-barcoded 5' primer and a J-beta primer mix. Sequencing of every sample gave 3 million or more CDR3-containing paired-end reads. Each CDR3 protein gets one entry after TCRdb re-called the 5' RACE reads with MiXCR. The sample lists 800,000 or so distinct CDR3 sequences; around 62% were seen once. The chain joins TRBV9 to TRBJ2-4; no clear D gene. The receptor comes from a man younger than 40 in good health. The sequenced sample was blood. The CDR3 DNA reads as TGTGCCAGCAGCGACAGAACCAAAAACATTCAGTACTTC. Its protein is CASSDRTKNIQYF.